This T cell receptor beta chain was identified during a study of cytomegalovirus exposure and HLA in healthy donors. Study results and limitations: Follow-up analysis later connected one missense variant in DCLRE1C with trimming of TCR beta V- and J-genes. Per a later analysis, roughly 17,000 TCR beta sequences showed association with HLA alleles at 0.05 false discovery rate.

The primer mix had 60 Vbeta and 13 Jbeta primers. Source study methods: Unique TCR beta chains totaled 80 million to 100 million in a later count, with roughly 10 million of them shared. The method was immunoSEQ multiplex PCR; TCRdb's version includes in-frame clones alone and lacks a portion of them. V, J and clone size were drawn from that table, and D and trimming were deduced from the DNA. Found here are about 180,000 clones, around 82% of them singletons; the top ten hold 2% to 2.5%. Trimming removed 6 bases at V and 0 bases at J, with 6 bases between. CDR3 size: 13 residues. Germline V gene lookup returns CDR1 WSHSY and CDR2 SAAADI. Unrecorded immune exposures were likely, despite nominal health at sampling. In regard to this clone: Its target is not known.

V usage is TRBV10-2 and J usage is TRBJ1-5; D ambiguous. Sequences were obtained from PBMCs. This clonotype was obtained from a woman in her 30s in good health and CMV-seropositive. CDR3: CASRGSSNQPQHF. CDR3 nucleotides: TGCGCCAGCAGGGGGAGTAGCAATCAGCCCCAGCATTTT.